The sequence of this TCR beta chain was determined in a study of blood T cell repertoires in COVID-19. Overall study context: T cells, B-cell-depleted T cells, or PBMCs provided the cDNA or gDNA that served as material.

Trimming cost V 3 bases and J 3 bases; bases outside gene matches: 7. The CDR3 covers 15 residues. CDR1 is SGHAT and CDR2 is FQNNGV in the germline V gene. This table comes from immunoSEQ multiplex PCR, and its TCRdb copy is limited to in-frame clones, with some not included. The table shows about 260,000 clones, with approximately 87% occurring only once. Sequencing input: peripheral blood. This clonotype was sampled from a human donor in a cohort sampled during active COVID-19. The chain carries TRBV11-2 and TRBJ2-7; 8 positions match TRBD2. The CDR3 reads CASSFTSGSSYEQYF. CDR3 DNA: TGTGCCAGCAGCTTCACTAGCGGTAGTAGCTACGAGCAGTACTTC. The full variable domain, completed using reference TRBV11-2 and TRBJ2-7, is EAGVAQSPRYKIIEKRQSVAFWCNPISGHATLYWYQQILGQGPKLLIQFQNNGVVDDSQLPKDRFSAERLKGVDSTLKIQPAKLEDSAVYLCASSFTSGSSYEQYFGPGTRLTVT.